These 26 T cell receptor beta chains originate from one sample sequenced in a study of T-cell reconstitution after alpha-beta-depleted transplantation in children. The library targeted TCRbeta and was prepared with unique molecular identifiers. TCRdb analysed the PCR reads with MiXCR anew, one entry per CDR3 protein. The table lists about 400,000 distinct CDR3 sequences, roughly 22% of them singletons, with 3% to 4% in the top ten. Sequencing was performed on PBMCs from the stem cell graft donor, taken from the stem cell graft. The receptors come from a human donor who donated a stem cell graft to a child with acute myeloid leukemia.

This clonotype was observed a single time. J is TRBJ2-2 and V is TRBV3-1, with 11 positions matching TRBD2. The V and J ends lost 6 bases and 8 bases, in that order; junction bases with no gene match: 8. CDR3 length equals 15 residues. Germline-derived CDR1 and CDR2 are LGHDT and YNNKEL (reference sequence). CDR3 DNA: TGTGCCAGCAGACGCGGGACTAGCGGCTGGGGGGAGCTGTTTTTT. It yields the protein CASRRGTSGWGELFF.

The gene calls are TRBV24-1 and TRBJ1-4, with D uncertain. The CDR3 extends over 14 amino acids. Germline V CDR1 and CDR2: KGHDR, SFDVKD. V dropped 0 bases and J dropped 7 bases, with 8 bases sitting between them. The CDR3 coding sequence is TGTGCCACCAGTGATTTGAGGACGAGTGAAAAACTGTTTTTT. As protein: CATSDLRTSEKLFF.

The chain employs TRBV29-1 and TRBJ2-2; weak D call: TRBD2 (6 bases). CDR1 SQVTM and CDR2 ANQGSEA come from the germline V gene. The CDR3 loop spans 11 amino acids. V was pared by 7 bases and J by 6 bases, with 9 bases between. CDR3 sequence: CSAREAGELFF. In DNA, the CDR3 is TGCAGCGCCAGGGAGGCCGGGGAGCTGTTTTTT.

The chain recombines TRBV18 with TRBJ2-7; 9 bases fit TRBD2. CDR1 and CDR2 from the germline V gene are KGHSH and LQKENI. The J segment lost 6 bases and the V segment lost 3 bases, leaving 3 bases of the junction unmatched. The CDR3 is made up of 13 amino acids. CDR3 bases: TGTGCCAGCTCACCGAGCGGGAGGACCGAGCAGTACTTC. Its translation: CASSPSGRTEQYF.

The CDR3 sequence: CASKGGRDGYTF. CDR3 nucleotides: TGTGCCAGCAAGGGCGGTCGGGATGGCTACACCTTC. The chain combines TRBV12-3 or TRBV12-4 with TRBJ1-2; D is uncertain. This CDR3 region has 12 residues. V was clipped by 7 bases and J by 6 bases, with 12 bases between them.

The genes are TRBV7-3 and TRBJ2-7; D may be TRBD2 (7 bases). Trimming cost V 1 base and J 0 bases, with 16 bases left between them. This CDR3 spans 17 amino acids. Germline CDR1 SGHTA, CDR2 FQGTGA. The CDR3 region is CASSLNRLADSSYEQYF. CDR3 in DNA: TGTGCCAGCAGCTTAAATAGGCTAGCGGACAGCTCCTACGAGCAGTACTTC.

This rearrangement joins TRBV10-2 to TRBJ1-2; maybe TRBD1 (6 bases). From germline, CDR1 is WSHSY and CDR2 SAAADI. The V and J ends lost 7 bases and 1 base respectively, with 13 bases between them. This CDR3 is 14 amino acids long. The CDR3 spells CASTTGRNNYGYTF. The CDR3 bases are TGCGCCAGCACTACAGGGCGAAATAACTATGGCTACACCTTC.

This clonotype occurred many times. The rearrangement uses TRBV2 and TRBJ1-1; D not certain. Germline assignment: CDR1 SNHLY and CDR2 FYNNEI. V was pared by 1 base and J by 0 bases, with 9 bases between. The CDR3 totals 15 residues. CDR3 nucleotides: TGTGCCAGCAGTGAAGATGCTGTTATGAACACTGAAGCTTTCTTT. Translated: CASSEDAVMNTEAFF.

This clonotype was counted many times. CDR3 in DNA: TGTGCCAGCAGCGGGGAGGCCGGGGCCAACGTCCTGACTTTC. Its protein is CASSGEAGANVLTF. V usage is TRBV6-4 and J usage is TRBJ2-6; D is possibly TRBD2 (6 bases). The germline V gene encodes CDR1 MRHNA and CDR2 SNTAGT. The CDR3 totals 14 residues. V was trimmed by 6 bases and J by 4 bases, leaving 10 bases between them.

This clonotype was picked up many times. The J gene is TRBJ2-5, the V gene TRBV21-1; the table gives TRBD2 as D, unverified against the DNA. TRBV21-1 is a documented pseudogene. This CDR3 spans 18 amino acids. CDR3 amino acids: CASSAGTPGLAGEETQYF. CDR3 nucleotide sequence: TGTGCCAGCAGCGCGGGAACCCCGGGACTAGCGGGAGAAGAGACCCAGTACTTC.

This clonotype came up once. The CDR3 is CASSFRAVGYEQYF. CDR3 bases: TGTGCCAGCAGTTTCCGGGCTGTAGGTTACGAGCAGTACTTC. The J gene is TRBJ2-7, the V gene TRBV12-3 or TRBV12-4; D remains ambiguous. Deletions cut 3 bases from V and 4 bases from J, with 13 bases between. The CDR3 is 14 residues long.

The CDR3 DNA follows: TGTGCCAGCAGCGTAGTGCTAGCGGCCTCCTACAATGAGCAGTTCTTC. It codes for CASSVVLAASYNEQFF. The chain links TRBV9 to TRBJ2-1; 7 bases align to TRBD2. Germline V CDR1 and CDR2: SGDLS, YYNGEE. J gave up 0 bases and V 0 bases, and 3 bases lay outside the gene matches. This CDR3 has 16 amino acids.

This clonotype has a count of ten or more. The V call is TRBV10-3, the J call TRBJ2-5; D is uncertain. The V end was cut by 8 bases, the J end by 6 bases, with 10 bases between. CDR3 length: 11 residues. Germline CDR1 and CDR2: ENHRY and SYGVKD. The CDR3 spells CAIPNGQTQYF. CDR3 coding DNA: TGTGCCATCCCCAACGGACAGACCCAGTACTTC.

The chain joins TRBV25-1 to TRBJ2-1, with TRBD1 identical over 7 bases. The trim removed 4 bases at V and 2 bases at J, leaving 8 bases unmatched. Germline loops: CDR1 MGHDK, CDR2 SYGVNS. CDR3 length: 16 amino acids. In nucleotides, the CDR3 is TGTGCCAGCAGTGTGGTCAGGGGGTTCACCTACAATGAGCAGTTCTTC. Amino acids: CASSVVRGFTYNEQFF.

The rearrangement joins TRBV4-1 to TRBJ2-1, with a weak D call TRBD1 (5 bases). The CDR3 covers 12 residues. Germline values: CDR1 MGHRA, CDR2 YSYEKL. V was shortened by 6 bases and J by 6 bases, with 9 bases between the two germline ends. This CDR3 reads CASRGLANEQFF. CDR3 DNA sequence: TGCGCCAGCAGGGGGCTTGCCAATGAGCAGTTCTTC.

This clonotype was counted only a few times. The J gene is TRBJ2-5, the V gene TRBV10-2; TRBD2 matches 8 bases. Germline V lookup: CDR1 WSHSY, CDR2 SAAADI. The CDR3 contains 17 residues. With 6 bases clipped from V and 5 bases from J, the junction kept 17 bases outside the gene matches. CDR3 DNA: TGCGCCAGCAGCCTTTTTCTTGGAGCGGGAGTTTCGGAGACCCAGTACTTC. It yields the protein CASSLFLGAGVSETQYF.

The CDR3, as DNA: TGTGCCAGCAGCCCCCGTCCCGGCGAGCAGTACTTC. Its translation: CASSPRPGEQYF. J is TRBJ2-7 and V is TRBV7-9; unclear D gene. Trimming stripped 5 bases from V and 6 bases from J, with 11 bases between. CDR1 is SEHNR, CDR2 FQNEAQ, per germline (reference sequence). The CDR3 has 12 residues. Full variable domain (outside the CDR3, taken from reference TRBV7-9 and TRBJ2-7): DTGVSQNPRHKITKRGQNVTFRCDPISEHNRLYWYRQTLGQGPEFLTYFQNEAQLEKSRLLSDRFSAERPKGSFSTLEIQRTEQGDSAMYLCASSPRPGEQYFGPGTRLTVT.

This clonotype was seen a few times. CDR3 coding DNA: TGCAGTGCTAGAGATGGGACCCCAGGGACCCAGTACTTC. Its protein product is CSARDGTPGTQYF. The chain recombines TRBV20-1 with TRBJ2-5, with D perhaps being TRBD1 or TRBD2 (5 bases each). V was shortened by 0 bases and J by 7 bases, with 12 bases between the two germline ends. This CDR3 is built from 13 residues. Germline V gives CDR1 DFQATT, CDR2 SNEGSKA (reference sequence).

This clonotype was detected a few times. CDR3 in amino acids: CASSRIGYEQYF. In DNA form, the CDR3 reads TGTGCCAGCAGCCGGATCGGCTACGAGCAGTACTTC. The chain carries TRBV7-9 and TRBJ2-7; D call uncertain. Trimming stripped 5 bases from V and 3 bases from J, with 8 bases between. Germline lookup yields CDR1 SEHNR and CDR2 FQNEAQ (reference sequence). CDR3 size: 12 residues.

Many counts were recorded for this clonotype. V usage is TRBV29-1 and J usage is TRBJ1-3; 12 positions match TRBD1. CDR3 length equals 16 residues. J gave up 4 bases and V 0 bases, and 4 bases lay outside the gene matches. Per germline, CDR1 SQVTM and CDR2 ANQGSEA. CDR3 sequence: CSVEDRDRGQGNTIYF. CDR3 nucleotides: TGCAGCGTTGAAGACAGGGACAGGGGGCAGGGAAACACCATATATTTT.

This rearrangement joins TRBV20-1 to TRBJ2-3, with 8 bases aligning to TRBD1. Germline lookup yields CDR1 DFQATT and CDR2 SNEGSKA (reference sequence). The trim removed 2 bases at V and 0 bases at J, leaving 10 bases unmatched. The CDR3 totals 17 residues. CDR3 in amino acids: CSARQTGVRPSTDTQYF. The CDR3 coding sequence is TGCAGTGCTAGACAGACAGGGGTCCGCCCTAGCACAGATACGCAGTATTTT.

The table lists this clonotype with a few counts. The gene calls are TRBV20-1 and TRBJ2-3; a possible D gene is TRBD2 (6 bases). The CDR3 is 14 amino acids. CDR1 is DFQATT and CDR2 is SNEGSKA in the germline V gene (reference sequence). V was clipped by 3 bases and J by 2 bases, with 12 bases between them. CDR3 sequence: CSARRGSATDTQYF. The CDR3 DNA reads as TGCAGTGCTAGGCGGGGATCAGCCACAGATACGCAGTATTTT.

This clonotype has a single count. The chain carries TRBV6-4 and TRBJ2-3; tentatively, D is TRBD2 (6 bases). The V gene's germline CDR1 is MRHNA and CDR2 SNTAGT. The germline V and J ends were trimmed by 5 bases and 2 bases, with 14 bases remaining between them. This CDR3 has 15 amino acids. The CDR3 spells CASSPGLQPTDTQYF. The CDR3 DNA reads TGTGCCAGCAGTCCGGGACTCCAGCCCACAGATACGCAGTATTTT.

This clonotype was counted only a few times. The J gene is TRBJ1-1, the V gene TRBV5-1; 8 nucleotides line up with TRBD1. There are 14 residues in the CDR3. Germline CDR1 SGHRS, CDR2 YFSETQ. Unmatched junction bases numbered 4, after V lost 3 bases and J lost 3 bases. CDR3 sequence (DNA): TGCGCCAGCAGCTGGGGACAGGCAGACACTGAAGCTTTCTTT. This translates into CASSWGQADTEAFF.

The table lists this clonotype with many counts. The J gene is TRBJ2-7, the V gene TRBV7-9; D remains unclear. The CDR3 extends over 12 amino acids. The ends were cut back, 6 bases at V and 3 bases at J, with 9 bases in the middle. Germline CDR1 is SEHNR and CDR2 is FQNEAQ (reference sequence). CDR3 coding DNA: TGTGCCAGCAGTCTCTCGGGCTACGAGCAGTACTTC. Its protein is CASSLSGYEQYF.

At least ten counts were recorded for this clonotype. This chain connects TRBV20-1 to TRBJ2-7; possibly TRBD2 for D (6 bases). The ends were cut back, 4 bases at V and 9 bases at J, with 10 bases in the middle. Looked up from germline, CDR1 is DFQATT and CDR2 is SNEGSKA (reference sequence). This CDR3 has 10 residues. The CDR3: CSAMLGGQYF. Written as DNA, the CDR3 is TGCAGTGCTATGCTGGGGGGGCAGTACTTC.